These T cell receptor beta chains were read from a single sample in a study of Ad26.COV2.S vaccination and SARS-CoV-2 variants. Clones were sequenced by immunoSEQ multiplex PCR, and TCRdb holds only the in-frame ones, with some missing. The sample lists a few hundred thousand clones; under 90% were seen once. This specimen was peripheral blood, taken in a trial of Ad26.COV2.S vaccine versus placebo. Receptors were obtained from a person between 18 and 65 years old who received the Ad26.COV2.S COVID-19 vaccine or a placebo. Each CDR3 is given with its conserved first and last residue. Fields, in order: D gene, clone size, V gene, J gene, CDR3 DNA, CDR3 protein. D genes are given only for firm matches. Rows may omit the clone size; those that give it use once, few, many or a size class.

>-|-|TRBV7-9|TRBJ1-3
TGTGCCAGCAGCTTTTTTCAGGCACTCACATTTGGAAACACCATATATTTT
CASSFFQALTFGNTIYF
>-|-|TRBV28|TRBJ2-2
TGTGCCAGCAGTTCCACCGGGACACACGATCTCGCCGGGGAGCTGTTTTTT
CASSSTGTHDLAGELFF
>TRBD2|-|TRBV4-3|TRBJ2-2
TGCGCCAGCAGCCCGGAATCGGGGGGGCCCGGGGAGCTGTTTTTT
CASSPESGGPGELFF
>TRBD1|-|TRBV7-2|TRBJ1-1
TGTGCCAGCAGCCGGAACAGGGGGCGGACGAACACTGAAGCTTTCTTT
CASSRNRGRTNTEAFF
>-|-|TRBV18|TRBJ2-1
TGTGCCAGCTCCCAATCCTCCGGCCGGAGGCCGTTCTTC
CASSQSSGRRPFF
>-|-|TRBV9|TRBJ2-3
TGTGCCAGCAGCGTAGACCGAGATACGCAGTATTTT
CASSVDRDTQYF
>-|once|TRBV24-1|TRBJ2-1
TGTGCCACCAGTGATTACGGACAGAATGAGCAGTTCTTC
CATSDYGQNEQFF
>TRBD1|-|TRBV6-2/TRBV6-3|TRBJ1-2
TGTGCCAGCAGCAGGACAGGGTTTTATGGCTACACCTTC
CASSRTGFYGYTF
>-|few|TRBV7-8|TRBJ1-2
TGTGCCAGCAGCTTAGTGTTGAGCCCACAAGGTGGCTACACCTTC
CASSLVLSPQGGYTF
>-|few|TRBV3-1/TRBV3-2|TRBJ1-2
TGTGCCAGCAGCCATTGGGTGGGGTTCTCGGGGACGGGGCTGCGCGGCTACACCTTC
CASSHWVGFSGTGLRGYTF
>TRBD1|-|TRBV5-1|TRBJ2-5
TGCGCCAGCAGCTTGAGGACAGGGAATAGTGTAACCCAAGAGACCCAGTACTTC
CASSLRTGNSVTQETQYF